This T cell receptor (beta chain) was obtained from a study of shared clonotypes between healthy human individuals. Overall study findings and caveats: Compared with memory subsets, naive subsets generally had larger estimated richness. Several donors had 4% to 6.5% of their naive CD4 clonotypes in common.

CD4+ cells underwent separation, giving CD45RA+ naive and CD45RA-negative memory subsets. V lost 1 base, J lost 1 base, and 16 bases lay in between. The CDR3 totals 17 residues. CDR1 is SGHRS, CDR2 YFSETQ, per germline. Sequenced by immunoSEQ multiplex PCR; TCRdb stores in-frame clones only, minus some. The data hold over a million clones, with roughly 96% observed a single time. As concerns this clone: The antigen is undetermined.

This chain connects TRBV5-1 to TRBJ2-3; possible D gene TRBD2, 6 bases. Sequencing was done on a sample of naive CD4+ T cells sorted from blood. This sample's subset: CD45RA+ positively selected. The TCR comes from a man aged 25 to 40 in good health. The CDR3 loop reads CASSLNTRLARTDTQYF. CDR3 coding DNA: TGCGCCAGCAGCTTGAACACCCGGCTAGCGCGCACAGATACGCAGTATTTT.